This record looks at one T cell receptor (beta chain) sequence and its context. V lost 7 bases to trimming and J lost 5 bases; unmatched junction nucleotides: 13. Germline V gives CDR1 MNHEY, CDR2 SVGAGI. The CDR3 is 15 residues long. This specimen comes from a study of blood T cell repertoires in COVID-19. Overall study context: PBMCs, B-cell-depleted T cells, or T cells provided the cDNA or gDNA that made up the material.

TCRdb's copy holds only in-frame clones and misses some; the assay was immunoSEQ multiplex PCR. Of 52,000 or so clones listed, more than 85% are singletons. The rearrangement joins TRBV6-5 to TRBJ2-7; 8 bases are shared with TRBD1. Material: peripheral blood. The receptor comes from a woman older than 75 with acute or convalescent COVID-19. The CDR3 region is CASKSGRTGPNEQYF. The CDR3 bases are TGTGCCAGCAAATCGGGGAGGACAGGGCCCAACGAGCAGTACTTC.